The T cell receptor beta chain described here comes from a study of T cells in Graves' hyperthyroidism and ophthalmopathy. TCR beta CDR3 regions were amplified from RNA transcripts. HTBI primers were the set used in a first-round RT-PCR of the TCR CDR3. From the multiplex PCR reads, TCRdb called clonotypes with MiXCR, one entry per CDR3 protein. The sample has 500,000 to 800,000 distinct CDR3 sequences, nearly 45% seen once. Looked up from germline, CDR1 is MGHDK and CDR2 is SYGVNS. This CDR3 region has 14 residues. The chain joins TRBV25-1 to TRBJ1-6; TRBD1 matches at 9 bases. The specimen sequenced was peripheral blood or thyroid tissue (not recorded which). The receptor was derived from an adult man with Graves' disease, either hyperthyroidism or ophthalmopathy (not recorded which). The CDR3 DNA is TGTGCTAGGTTGCTGACAGGGACAGGGTCACCCCTCCACTTT. This sequence encodes CARLLTGTGSPLHF. Variable domain in full (rest from reference TRBV25-1 and TRBJ1-6): EADIYQTPRYLVIGTGKKITLECSQTMGHDKMYWYQQDPGMELHLIHYSYGVNSTEKGDLSSESTVSRIRTEHFPLTLESARPSHTSQYLCARLLTGTGSPLHFGNGTRLTVT.